Sequencing of this T cell receptor beta chain was carried out in a study of cytomegalovirus exposure and HLA in healthy donors. Study details: Early released data comprised around 85 million unique TCRs from HLA-typed donors.

It was with 60 Vbeta and 13 Jbeta primers that the PCR ran. Libraries were prepared by immunoSEQ multiplex PCR; TCRdb keeps only in-frame clonotypes and omits some of them. The sample yields 55,000 to 65,000 clones, around 80% seen once. Whole-study findings and limits: Sequencing artifact likely explains a cluster of highly shared sequence variants.

Regarding this clone: What it recognizes is unknown. At one boundary the junction diverges from the germline segment, which might be a read error.

The specimen was PBMCs. This receptor was taken from a woman in her 30s in good health and CMV-seronegative.

Written as DNA, the CDR3 is TGTTCCAGCAGCTTAGCGTCGGATGAGAACGGGGGAGAGACCCAGTACTTC. Amino acid sequence: CSSSLASDENGGETQYF. The rearrangement joins TRBV7-9 to TRBJ2-5; possibly TRBD2 for D (6 bases). Germline assignment: CDR1 SEHNR and CDR2 FQNEAQ (reference sequence). The CDR3 covers 17 residues.